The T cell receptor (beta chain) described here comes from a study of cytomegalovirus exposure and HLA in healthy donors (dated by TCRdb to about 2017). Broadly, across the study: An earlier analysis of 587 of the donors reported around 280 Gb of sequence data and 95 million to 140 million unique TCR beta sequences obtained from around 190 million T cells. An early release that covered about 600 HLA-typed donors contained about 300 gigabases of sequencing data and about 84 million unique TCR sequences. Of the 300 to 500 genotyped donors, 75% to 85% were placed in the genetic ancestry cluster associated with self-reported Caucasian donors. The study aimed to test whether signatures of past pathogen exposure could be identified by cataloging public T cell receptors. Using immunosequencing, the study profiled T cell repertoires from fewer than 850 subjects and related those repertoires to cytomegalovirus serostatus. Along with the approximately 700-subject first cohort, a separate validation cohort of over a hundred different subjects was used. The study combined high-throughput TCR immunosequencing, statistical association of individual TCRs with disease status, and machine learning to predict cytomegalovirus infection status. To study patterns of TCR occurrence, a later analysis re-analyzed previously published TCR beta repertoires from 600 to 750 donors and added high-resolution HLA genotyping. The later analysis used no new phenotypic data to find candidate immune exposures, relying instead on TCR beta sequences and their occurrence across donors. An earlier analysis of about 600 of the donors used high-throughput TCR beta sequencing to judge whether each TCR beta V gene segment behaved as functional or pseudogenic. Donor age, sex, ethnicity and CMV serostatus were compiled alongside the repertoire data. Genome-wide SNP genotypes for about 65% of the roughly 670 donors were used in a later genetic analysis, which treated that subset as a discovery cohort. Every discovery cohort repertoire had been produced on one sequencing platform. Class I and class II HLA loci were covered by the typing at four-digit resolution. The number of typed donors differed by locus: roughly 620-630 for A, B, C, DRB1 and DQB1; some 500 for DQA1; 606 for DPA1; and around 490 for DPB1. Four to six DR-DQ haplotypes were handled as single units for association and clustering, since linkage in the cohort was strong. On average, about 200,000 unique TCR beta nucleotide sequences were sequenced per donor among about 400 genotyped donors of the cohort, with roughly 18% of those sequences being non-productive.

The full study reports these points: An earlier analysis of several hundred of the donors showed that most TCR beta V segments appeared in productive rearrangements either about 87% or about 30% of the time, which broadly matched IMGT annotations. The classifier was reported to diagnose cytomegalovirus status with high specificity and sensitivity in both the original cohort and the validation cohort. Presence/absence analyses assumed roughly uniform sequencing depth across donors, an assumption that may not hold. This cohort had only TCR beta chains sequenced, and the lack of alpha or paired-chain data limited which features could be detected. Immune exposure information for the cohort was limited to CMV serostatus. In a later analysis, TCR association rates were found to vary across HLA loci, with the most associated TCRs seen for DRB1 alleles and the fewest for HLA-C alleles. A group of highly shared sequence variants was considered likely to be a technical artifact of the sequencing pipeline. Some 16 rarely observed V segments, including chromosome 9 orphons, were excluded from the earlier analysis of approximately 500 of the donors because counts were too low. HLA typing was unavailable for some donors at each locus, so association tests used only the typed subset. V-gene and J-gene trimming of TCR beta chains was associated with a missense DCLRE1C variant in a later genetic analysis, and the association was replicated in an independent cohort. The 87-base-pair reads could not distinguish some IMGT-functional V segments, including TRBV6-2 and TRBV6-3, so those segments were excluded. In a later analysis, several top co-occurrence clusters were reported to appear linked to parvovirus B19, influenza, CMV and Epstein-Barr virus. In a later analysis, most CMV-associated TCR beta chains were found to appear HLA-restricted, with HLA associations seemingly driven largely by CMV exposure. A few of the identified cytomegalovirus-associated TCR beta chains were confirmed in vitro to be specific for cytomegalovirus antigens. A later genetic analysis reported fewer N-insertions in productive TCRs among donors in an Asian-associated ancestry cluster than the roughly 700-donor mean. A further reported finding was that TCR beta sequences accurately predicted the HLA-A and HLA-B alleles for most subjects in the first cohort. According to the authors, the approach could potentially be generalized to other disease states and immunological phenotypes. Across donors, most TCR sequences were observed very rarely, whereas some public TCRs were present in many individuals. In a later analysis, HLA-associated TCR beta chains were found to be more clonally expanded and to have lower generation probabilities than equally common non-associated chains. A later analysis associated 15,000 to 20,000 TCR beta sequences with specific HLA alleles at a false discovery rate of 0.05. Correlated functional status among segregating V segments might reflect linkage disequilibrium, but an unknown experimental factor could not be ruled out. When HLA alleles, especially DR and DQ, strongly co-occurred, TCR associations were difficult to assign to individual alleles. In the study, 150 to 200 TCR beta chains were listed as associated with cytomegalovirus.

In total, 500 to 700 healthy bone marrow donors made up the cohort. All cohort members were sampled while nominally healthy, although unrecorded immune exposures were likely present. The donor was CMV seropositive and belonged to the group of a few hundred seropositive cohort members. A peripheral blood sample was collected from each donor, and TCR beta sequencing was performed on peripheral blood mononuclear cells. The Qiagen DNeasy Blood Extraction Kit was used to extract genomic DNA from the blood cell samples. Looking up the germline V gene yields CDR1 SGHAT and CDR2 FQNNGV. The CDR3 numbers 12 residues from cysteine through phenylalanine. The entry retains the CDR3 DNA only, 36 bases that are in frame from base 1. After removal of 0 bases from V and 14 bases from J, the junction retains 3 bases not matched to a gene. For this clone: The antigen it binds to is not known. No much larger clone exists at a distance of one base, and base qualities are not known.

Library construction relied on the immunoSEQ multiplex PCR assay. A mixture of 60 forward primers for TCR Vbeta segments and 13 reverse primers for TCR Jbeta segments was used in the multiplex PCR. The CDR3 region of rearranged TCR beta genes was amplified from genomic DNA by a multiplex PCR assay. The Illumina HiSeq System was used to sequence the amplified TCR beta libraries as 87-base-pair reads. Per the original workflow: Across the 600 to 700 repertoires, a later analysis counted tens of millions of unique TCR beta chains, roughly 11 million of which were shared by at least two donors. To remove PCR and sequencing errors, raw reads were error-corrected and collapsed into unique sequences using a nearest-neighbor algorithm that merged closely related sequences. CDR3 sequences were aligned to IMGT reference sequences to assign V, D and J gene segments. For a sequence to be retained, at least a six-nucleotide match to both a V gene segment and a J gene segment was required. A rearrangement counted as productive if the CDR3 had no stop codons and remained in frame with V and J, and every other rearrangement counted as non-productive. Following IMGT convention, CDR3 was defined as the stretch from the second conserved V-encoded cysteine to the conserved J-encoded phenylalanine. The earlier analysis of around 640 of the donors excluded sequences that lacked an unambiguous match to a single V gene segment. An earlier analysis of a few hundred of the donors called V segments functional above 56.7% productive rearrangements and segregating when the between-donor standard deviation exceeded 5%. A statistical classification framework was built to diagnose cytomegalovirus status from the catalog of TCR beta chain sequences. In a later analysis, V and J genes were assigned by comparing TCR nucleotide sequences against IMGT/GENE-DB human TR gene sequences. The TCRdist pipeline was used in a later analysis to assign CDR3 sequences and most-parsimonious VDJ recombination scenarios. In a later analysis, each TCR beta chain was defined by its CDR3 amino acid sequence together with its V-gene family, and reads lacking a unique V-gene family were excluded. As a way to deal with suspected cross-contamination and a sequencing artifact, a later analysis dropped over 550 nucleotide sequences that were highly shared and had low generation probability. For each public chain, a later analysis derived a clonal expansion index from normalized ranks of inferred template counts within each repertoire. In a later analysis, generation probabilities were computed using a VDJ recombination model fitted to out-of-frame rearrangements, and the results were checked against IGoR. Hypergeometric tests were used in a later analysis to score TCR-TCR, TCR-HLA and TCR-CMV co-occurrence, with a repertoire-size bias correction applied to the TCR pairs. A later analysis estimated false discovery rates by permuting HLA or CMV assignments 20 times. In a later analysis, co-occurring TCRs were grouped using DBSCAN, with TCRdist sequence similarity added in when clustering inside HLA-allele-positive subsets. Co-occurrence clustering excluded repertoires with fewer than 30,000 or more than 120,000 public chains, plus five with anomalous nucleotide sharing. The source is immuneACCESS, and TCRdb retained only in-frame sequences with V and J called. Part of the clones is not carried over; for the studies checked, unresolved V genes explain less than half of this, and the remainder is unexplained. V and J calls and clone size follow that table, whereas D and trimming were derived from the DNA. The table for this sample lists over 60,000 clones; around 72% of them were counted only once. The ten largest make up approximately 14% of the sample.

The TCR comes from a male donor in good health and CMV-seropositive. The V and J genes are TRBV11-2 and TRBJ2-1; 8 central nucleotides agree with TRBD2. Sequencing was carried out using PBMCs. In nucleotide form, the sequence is TGTGCCAGCAGCTTAGATGGGACTAGAAAGTTCTTC. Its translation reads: CASSLDGTRKFF.